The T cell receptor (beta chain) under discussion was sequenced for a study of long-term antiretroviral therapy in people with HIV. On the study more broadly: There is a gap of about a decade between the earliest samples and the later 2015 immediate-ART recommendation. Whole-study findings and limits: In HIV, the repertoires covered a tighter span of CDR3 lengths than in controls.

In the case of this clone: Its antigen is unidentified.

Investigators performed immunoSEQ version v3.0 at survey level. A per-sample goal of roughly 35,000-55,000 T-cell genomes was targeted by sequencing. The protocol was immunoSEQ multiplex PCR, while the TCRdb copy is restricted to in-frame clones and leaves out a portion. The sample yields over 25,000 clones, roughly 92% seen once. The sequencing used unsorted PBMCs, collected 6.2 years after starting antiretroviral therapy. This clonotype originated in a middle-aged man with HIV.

The CDR3 DNA is TGTGCCAGCAGTAGACAGGGAAGAACCGGGGAGCTGTTTTTT. Protein sequence: CASSRQGRTGELFF. This chain links TRBV6-5 with TRBJ2-2; 7 bases fit TRBD1. Germline lookup yields CDR1 MNHEY and CDR2 SVGAGI. The CDR3 is 14 amino acids. V shed 5 bases, J shed 5 bases, and the junction held 5 bases outside the gene matches.